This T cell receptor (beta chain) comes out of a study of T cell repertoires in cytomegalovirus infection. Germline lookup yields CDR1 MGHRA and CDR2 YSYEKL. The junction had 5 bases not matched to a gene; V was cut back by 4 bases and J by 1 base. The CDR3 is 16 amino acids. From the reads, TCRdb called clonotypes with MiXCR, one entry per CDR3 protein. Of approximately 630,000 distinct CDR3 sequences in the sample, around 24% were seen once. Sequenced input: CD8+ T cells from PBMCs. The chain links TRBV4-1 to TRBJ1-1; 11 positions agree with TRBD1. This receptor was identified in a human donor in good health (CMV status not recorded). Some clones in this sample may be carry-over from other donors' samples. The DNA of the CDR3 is TGCGCCAGCAGCCTGGGACAGGGGGTCTGGAACACTGAAGCTTTCTTT. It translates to CASSLGQGVWNTEAFF.